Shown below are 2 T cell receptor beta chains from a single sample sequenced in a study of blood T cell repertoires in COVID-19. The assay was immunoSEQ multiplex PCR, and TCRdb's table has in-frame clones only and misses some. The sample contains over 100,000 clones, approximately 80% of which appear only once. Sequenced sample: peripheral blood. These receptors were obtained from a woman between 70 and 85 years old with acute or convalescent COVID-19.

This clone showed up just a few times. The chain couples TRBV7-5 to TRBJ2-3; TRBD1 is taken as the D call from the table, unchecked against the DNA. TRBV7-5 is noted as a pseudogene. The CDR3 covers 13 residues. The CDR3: CARSTGDPDTQYF. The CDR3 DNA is TGTGCCAGAAGCACAGGTGATCCGGATACGCAGTATTTT.

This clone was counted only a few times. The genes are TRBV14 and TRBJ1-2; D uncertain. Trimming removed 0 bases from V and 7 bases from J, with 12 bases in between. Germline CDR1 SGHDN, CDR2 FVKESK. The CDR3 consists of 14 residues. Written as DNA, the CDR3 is TGTGCCAGCAGCCAAGATCACGGAGCGGGTGGCTACACCTTC. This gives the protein CASSQDHGAGGYTF.